This TCR beta chain was recorded in a study of T cells expressing NK-cell markers. Study-level information: Seven sequenced donors out of eight were HCMV-seropositive, one seronegative.

5'RACE template switching with UMIs generated TCR beta cDNA. For each CDR3 protein, TCRdb gives one entry from its re-call of the 5' RACE reads, without DNA. This sample's table reports about 260,000 distinct CDR3 sequences. In regard to this clonotype: Its antigen is not known.

Study outcomes and limitations: The dominant NKG2C+ clonotypes represented about 1.0-7.5% of CD8+ T cells in over 5 donors.

The CDR3 runs to 16 residues. The sample comprised blood T cells: a sorted CD56 or NKG2C T cell subset, CD4+ or CD8+ T cells, or bulk PBMC T cells (not recorded which). V is TRBV12-3 or TRBV12-4 and J is TRBJ2-1; lacking DNA, the TRBD1 call made by TCRdb goes unchecked. The TCR originated in a man between 18 and 29 years old in good health. The CDR3 sequence is CASSPNLRVGNNEQFF.